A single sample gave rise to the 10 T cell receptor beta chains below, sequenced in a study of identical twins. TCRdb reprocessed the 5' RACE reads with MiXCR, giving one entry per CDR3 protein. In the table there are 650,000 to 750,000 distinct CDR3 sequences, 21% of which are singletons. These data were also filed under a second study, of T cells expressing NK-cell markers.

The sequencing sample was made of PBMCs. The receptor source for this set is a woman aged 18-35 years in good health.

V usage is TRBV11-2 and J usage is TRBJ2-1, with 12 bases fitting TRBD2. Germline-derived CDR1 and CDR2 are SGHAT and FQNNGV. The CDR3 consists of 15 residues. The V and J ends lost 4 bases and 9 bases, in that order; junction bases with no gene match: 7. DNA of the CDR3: TGTGCCAGCAGCTCCGCGGGACTAGCGGGTGGTGAGCAGTTCTTC. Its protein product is CASSSAGLAGGEQFF.

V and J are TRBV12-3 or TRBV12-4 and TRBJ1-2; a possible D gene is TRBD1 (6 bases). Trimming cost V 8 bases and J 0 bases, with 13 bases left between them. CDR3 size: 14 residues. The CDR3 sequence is CASVLGGSNYGYTF. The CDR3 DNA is TGTGCCAGCGTGTTAGGGGGTTCTAACTATGGCTACACCTTC.

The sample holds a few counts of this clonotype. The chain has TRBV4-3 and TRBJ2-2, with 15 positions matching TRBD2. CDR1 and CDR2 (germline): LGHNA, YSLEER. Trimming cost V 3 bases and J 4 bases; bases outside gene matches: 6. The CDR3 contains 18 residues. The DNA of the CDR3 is TGCGCCAGCAGCCAGGGGACTAGCGGGAGGCCGGGCACCGGGGAGCTGTTTTTT. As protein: CASSQGTSGRPGTGELFF.

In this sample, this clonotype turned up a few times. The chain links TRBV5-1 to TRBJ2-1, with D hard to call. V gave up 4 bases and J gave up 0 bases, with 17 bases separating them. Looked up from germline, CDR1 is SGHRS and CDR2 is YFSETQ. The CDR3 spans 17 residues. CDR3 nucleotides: TGCGCCAGCAGCCCGCGCCTGACTTTTAGCTCCTACAATGAGCAGTTCTTC. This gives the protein CASSPRLTFSSYNEQFF.

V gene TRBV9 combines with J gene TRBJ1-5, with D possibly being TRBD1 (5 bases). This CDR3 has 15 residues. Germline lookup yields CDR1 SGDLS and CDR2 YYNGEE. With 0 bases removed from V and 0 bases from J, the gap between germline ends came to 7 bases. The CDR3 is CASSVEGNSNQPQHF. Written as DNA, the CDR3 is TGTGCCAGCAGCGTAGAGGGGAATAGCAATCAGCCCCAGCATTTT.

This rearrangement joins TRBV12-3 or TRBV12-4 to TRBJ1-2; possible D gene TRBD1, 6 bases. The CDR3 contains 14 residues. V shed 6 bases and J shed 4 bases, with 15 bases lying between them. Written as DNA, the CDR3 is TGTGCCAGCAGCCGGGACAATTCCTTCTATGGCTACACCTTC. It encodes CASSRDNSFYGYTF.

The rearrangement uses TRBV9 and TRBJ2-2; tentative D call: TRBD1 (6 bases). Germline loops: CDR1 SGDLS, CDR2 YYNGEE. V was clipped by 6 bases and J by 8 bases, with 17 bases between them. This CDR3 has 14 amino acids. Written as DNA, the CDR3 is TGTGCCAGCACTCTCTCCCAGGGGCCGGGGGAGCTGTTTTTT. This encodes CASTLSQGPGELFF.

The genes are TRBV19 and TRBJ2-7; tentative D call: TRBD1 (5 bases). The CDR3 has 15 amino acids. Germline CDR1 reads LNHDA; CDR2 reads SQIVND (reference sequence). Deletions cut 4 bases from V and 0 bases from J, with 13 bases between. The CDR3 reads CASSNGQGNSYEQYF. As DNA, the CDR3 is TGTGCCAGTAGTAATGGCCAGGGCAACTCCTACGAGCAGTACTTC.

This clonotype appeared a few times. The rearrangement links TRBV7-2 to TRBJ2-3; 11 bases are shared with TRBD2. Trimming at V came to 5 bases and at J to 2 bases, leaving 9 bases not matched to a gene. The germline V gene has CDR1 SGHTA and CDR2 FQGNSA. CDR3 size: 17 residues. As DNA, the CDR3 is TGTGCCAGCAGCCCCGAAACACTAGCGGGGGACACAGATACGCAGTATTTT. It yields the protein CASSPETLAGDTDTQYF.

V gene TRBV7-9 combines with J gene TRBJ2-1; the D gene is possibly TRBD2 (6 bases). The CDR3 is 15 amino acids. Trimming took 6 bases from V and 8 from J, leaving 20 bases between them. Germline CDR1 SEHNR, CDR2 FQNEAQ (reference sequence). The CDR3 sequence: CASRPNWAREDEQFF. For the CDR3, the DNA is TGTGCCAGCAGGCCTAATTGGGCCAGGGAGGATGAGCAGTTCTTC.